What follows is one TCR beta chain and its context. Here immunoSEQ multiplex PCR was the method, and the copy in TCRdb shows in-frame clones only, minus some. The top ten hold approximately 0.4% of the sample, which has around 56,000 clones, approximately 86% seen once. This entry belongs to a study of T cell changes during pregnancy in multiple sclerosis. This CDR3 has 16 amino acids. In germline, CDR1 is LGHNA, CDR2 YSLEER. Trimming took off 0 bases at V and 2 bases at J, with 14 bases between the two ends. This sequence joins TRBV4-3 and TRBJ2-7; D may be TRBD1 (6 bases). The receptor comes from a female donor with multiple sclerosis, enrolled in a pregnancy study. The input for sequencing was CD4+ T cells from peripheral blood mononuclear cells, taken in the third trimester of pregnancy. The CDR3 coding sequence is TGCGCCAGCAGCCAAGATACGGCAGGGGCGGCCTACGAGCAGTACTTC. The encoded protein is CASSQDTAGAAYEQYF.